This passage covers 24 T cell receptor beta chains from one sample sequenced in a study of cytomegalovirus exposure and HLA in healthy donors. PCR used 60 Vbeta primers and 13 Jbeta primers. This table comes from immunoSEQ multiplex PCR, and its TCRdb copy is limited to in-frame clones, with some not included. This sample yields under 200,000 clones, of which around 83% are seen a single time; around 2.5% belongs to the top ten. What was sequenced was PBMCs. The receptors derive from a man aged 25-40 years in good health and CMV-seropositive.

The V call is TRBV27, the J call TRBJ2-2; D not resolved. The ends were cut back, 5 bases at V and 6 bases at J, with 7 bases in the middle. Germline CDR1 MNHEY, CDR2 SMNVEV (reference sequence). The CDR3 has 12 amino acids. The CDR3 DNA follows: TGTGCCAGCAGTACTCAACCCGGGGAGCTGTTTTTT. It encodes CASSTQPGELFF.

V and J are TRBV19 and TRBJ2-2; 10 bases are shared with TRBD1. Germline values: CDR1 LNHDA, CDR2 SQIVND (reference sequence). CDR3 length equals 17 residues. J gave up 4 bases and V 3 bases, and 8 bases lay outside the gene matches. The CDR3 sequence: CASSIGQGESGTGELFF. CDR3 coding DNA: TGTGCCAGTAGTATCGGACAGGGGGAGTCAGGCACCGGGGAGCTGTTTTTT.

The CDR3 region has the DNA TGCGCCAGCAGCCCTACCGCTAGCGGGAGGGCCTTCACCGGGGAGCTGTTTTTT. Encoded protein: CASSPTASGRAFTGELFF. The chain is built from TRBV4-3 and TRBJ2-2, with 12 nucleotides matching TRBD2. CDR1 and CDR2 (germline): LGHNA, YSLEER. The junction had 10 bases not matched to a gene; V was cut back by 4 bases and J by 4 bases. This CDR3 has 18 residues.

J is TRBJ1-2 and V is TRBV27; tentative D call: TRBD1 (6 bases). Deletions cut 6 bases from V and 2 bases from J, with 16 bases between. There are 15 residues in the CDR3. Germline loops: CDR1 MNHEY, CDR2 SMNVEV (reference sequence). The CDR3 DNA reads TGTGCCAGCAGACTACAGGGACAATTAAACTATGGCTACACCTTC. Its translation is CASRLQGQLNYGYTF.

This clone occurred a few times. The J gene is TRBJ2-3, the V gene TRBV4-1, with 13 bases aligning to TRBD2. Germline V gene lookup returns CDR1 MGHRA and CDR2 YSYEKL. The CDR3 has 16 amino acids. Trimming took 3 bases from V and 5 from J; bases not matched to a gene: 5. The CDR3: CASSHVRLAGGDTQYF. The CDR3 bases are TGCGCCAGCAGCCACGTCAGACTAGCGGGAGGAGATACGCAGTATTTT.

The chain combines TRBV2 with TRBJ2-5; 8 bases line up with TRBD2. The V gene end was trimmed by 2 bases and the J gene end by 5 bases; junction bases not matched to a gene: 7. The length of the CDR3 is 15 residues. Germline loops: CDR1 SNHLY, CDR2 FYNNEI. The CDR3 DNA sequence: TGTGCCAGCAGTGAAAGGCGGGGGGTAGGGGAGACCCAGTACTTC. Its protein product is CASSERRGVGETQYF.

V is TRBV5-6 and J is TRBJ1-2; D perhaps matches TRBD1 (5 bases). This CDR3 is built from 14 residues. V was shortened by 0 bases and J by 0 bases, with 6 bases between the two germline ends. Germline V gene sequence: CDR1 SGHDT, CDR2 YYEEEE. CDR3 DNA: TGTGCCAGCAGCTTGGCAGGGTCTAACTATGGCTACACCTTC. Its translation: CASSLAGSNYGYTF.

V and J are TRBV18 and TRBJ1-5; 7 bases map to TRBD1. The CDR3 runs to 14 residues. CDR1 is KGHSH and CDR2 is LQKENI in the germline V gene. V dropped 1 base and J dropped 5; count of bases not matched to a gene: 2. CDR3 DNA sequence: TGTGCCAGCTCACCACAGGGGGCGGATCAGCCCCAGCATTTT. Translated, it gives CASSPQGADQPQHF.

The sample holds one count of this clone. The chain carries TRBV6-5 and TRBJ1-1, with D possibly being TRBD1 (5 bases). The V gene lost 0 bases and the J gene lost 7 bases, with 18 bases spanning the gap. CDR3 length: 16 residues. Germline V CDR1 and CDR2: MNHEY, SVGAGI. The CDR3 region has the DNA TGTGCCAGCAGTTACTCGTTATTAGGGACTCCGAGTGAAGCTTTCTTT. As protein: CASSYSLLGTPSEAFF.

A few counts support this clone. The chain employs TRBV5-1 and TRBJ2-7, with a weak D call TRBD2 (5 bases). Germline V gives CDR1 SGHRS, CDR2 YFSETQ. The V end was cut by 1 base, the J end by 1 base, with 6 bases between. The CDR3 extends over 13 amino acids. In DNA, the CDR3 is TGCGCCAGCAGCTTGCGGGGATCCTACGAGCAGTACTTC. Protein product: CASSLRGSYEQYF.

The chain is built from TRBV2 and TRBJ2-3; 7 bases are a match to TRBD1. The CDR3 sequence is 14 residues long. Trimming at V came to 11 bases and at J to 2 bases, leaving 10 bases not matched to a gene. Germline V gene lookup returns CDR1 SNHLY and CDR2 FYNNEI. For the CDR3, the DNA is TGTGCCCGCCAAACCGGGACAGACACAGATACGCAGTATTTT. Its protein product is CARQTGTDTDTQYF.

The rearrangement joins TRBV6-5 to TRBJ2-6; the D is unclear. Trimming removed 0 bases from V and 1 base from J, with 4 bases in between. CDR1 is MNHEY, CDR2 SVGAGI, per germline. This CDR3 has 15 amino acids. CDR3 nucleotide sequence: TGTGCCAGCAGTTACTCCCATTCTGGGGCCAACGTCCTGACTTTC. This gives the protein CASSYSHSGANVLTF.

V gene TRBV18 combines with J gene TRBJ2-2, with D perhaps matching TRBD1 (6 bases). The CDR3 has 14 amino acids. V was shortened by 6 bases and J by 0 bases, with 8 bases between the two germline ends. Looked up from germline, CDR1 is KGHSH and CDR2 is LQKENI. Written as DNA, the CDR3 is TGTGCCAGCTCTCAGGGGCCGAACACCGGGGAGCTGTTTTTT. Protein: CASSQGPNTGELFF. The full variable domain, rest sourced from reference TRBV18 and TRBJ2-2, is NAGVMQNPRHLVRRRGQEARLRCSPMKGHSHVYWYRQLPEEGLKFMVYLQKENIIDESGMPKERFSAEFPKEGPSILRIQQVVRGDSAAYFCASSQGPNTGELFFGEGSRLTVL.

The gene calls are TRBV4-3 and TRBJ2-3; 7 positions match TRBD2. V shed 1 base and J 0 bases; nucleotides not matched to a gene: 4. Germline lookup yields CDR1 LGHNA and CDR2 YSLEER. The CDR3 totals 16 residues. The CDR3 DNA reads as TGCGCCAGCAGCCAAGCTCCGGGACTAAGCACAGATACGCAGTATTTT. It yields the protein CASSQAPGLSTDTQYF.

The chain links TRBV7-2 to TRBJ2-1; perhaps TRBD2 as D (5 bases). Germline assignment: CDR1 SGHTA and CDR2 FQGNSA. Trimming cost V 1 base and J 9 bases, with 10 bases left between them. This CDR3 has 13 residues. The CDR3 loop is CASSLDPAVEQFF. The DNA for the CDR3 is TGTGCCAGCAGCTTAGATCCAGCGGTTGAGCAGTTCTTC.

The chain has TRBV13 and TRBJ1-2, with D possibly matching TRBD1 (5 bases). Germline V gene data show CDR1 as PRHDT and CDR2 as FYEKMQ (reference sequence). The CDR3 totals 13 residues. Between the trimmed V and J ends, which lost 7 bases and 2 bases, there was a span of 11 bases. CDR3 sequence: CASTSGGNYGYTF. The CDR3 DNA reads as TGTGCCAGCACCTCCGGGGGAAACTATGGCTACACCTTC.

This sequence joins TRBV25-1 and TRBJ2-1, with a tentative D call TRBD1 (6 bases). This CDR3 comprises 17 residues. Germline lookup yields CDR1 MGHDK and CDR2 SYGVNS. V was trimmed by 3 bases and J by 5 bases, leaving 20 bases between them. As DNA, the CDR3 is TGTGCCAGCAGTGATGAGGGGTGGGGGCTAGAAGACAATGAGCAGTTCTTC. Amino acids: CASSDEGWGLEDNEQFF.

The chain is built from TRBV6-5 and TRBJ2-1, with TRBD2 matching 8 bases. Trimming took 4 bases from V and 7 from J; bases not matched to a gene: 12. The CDR3 loop spans 16 amino acids. Looked up from germline, CDR1 is MNHEY and CDR2 is SVGAGI. In DNA, the CDR3 is TGTGCCAGCAGTTGGGGGAGGGCGGGAGGTGCTAATGAGCAGTTCTTC. Amino acids: CASSWGRAGGANEQFF.

The rearrangement links TRBV13 to TRBJ2-7; 7 bases are shared with TRBD1. Germline V gives CDR1 PRHDT, CDR2 FYEKMQ (reference sequence). The CDR3 has 14 residues. After removal of 8 bases from V and 6 bases from J, the junction contained 13 bases not matched to a gene. The CDR3 DNA is TGTGCCAGCCTCAATCACAGGGGCCCCGCCGAGCAGTACTTC. This gives the protein CASLNHRGPAEQYF.

The chain has TRBV11-2 and TRBJ2-7; D is unresolved. Trimming stripped 1 base from V and 2 bases from J, with 15 bases between. CDR3 length: 16 amino acids. CDR1 and CDR2 (germline): SGHAT, FQNNGV. In DNA form, the CDR3 reads TGTGCCAGCAGCTTAGCTCGCTATGGGCTCCCCTACGAGCAGTACTTC. Its translation: CASSLARYGLPYEQYF. Drawing the rest from reference TRBV11-2 and TRBJ2-7, the complete variable domain is EAGVAQSPRYKIIEKRQSVAFWCNPISGHATLYWYQQILGQGPKLLIQFQNNGVVDDSQLPKDRFSAERLKGVDSTLKIQPAKLEDSAVYLCASSLARYGLPYEQYFGPGTRLTVT.

As regards this clone: A read error may account for a junction end that differs from germline. The chain links TRBV5-6 to TRBJ2-3, with TRBD2 identical over 11 bases. The germline V gene encodes CDR1 SGHDT and CDR2 YYEEEE. The CDR3 loop spans 16 amino acids. The CDR3 nucleotides are TGTGCCAGCACCTTGACTAGCGGGACTAGCACAGATACGCAGTATTTT. As protein: CASTLTSGTSTDTQYF.

The chain recombines TRBV5-1 with TRBJ2-1; D is perhaps TRBD2 (5 bases). Germline CDR1 and CDR2: SGHRS and YFSETQ. Trimming took off 0 bases at V and 6 bases at J, with 10 bases between the two ends. The CDR3 loop spans 14 amino acids. CDR3 loop: CASSLVTTANEQFF. In nucleotides, the CDR3 is TGCGCCAGCAGCTTGGTGACTACCGCCAATGAGCAGTTCTTC.

The genes are TRBV18 and TRBJ1-5; D gene ambiguous. This CDR3 spans 14 amino acids. V lost 3 bases, J lost 0 bases, and 6 bases lay in between. Germline V gene lookup returns CDR1 KGHSH and CDR2 LQKENI. The CDR3 loop reads CASSPRLSNQPQHF. The DNA of the CDR3 is TGTGCCAGCTCACCGCGGCTTAGCAATCAGCCCCAGCATTTT.

This chain uses TRBV18 with TRBJ1-1, with unresolved D. V lost 5 bases, J lost 0 bases, and 7 bases lay in between. CDR3 length equals 13 residues. Germline V lookup: CDR1 KGHSH, CDR2 LQKENI. For the CDR3, the DNA is TGTGCCAGCTCAGCGGCTCTGAACACTGAAGCTTTCTTT. It encodes CASSAALNTEAFF. Combining the CDR3 with reference TRBV18 and TRBJ1-1 gives the whole variable domain NAGVMQNPRHLVRRRGQEARLRCSPMKGHSHVYWYRQLPEEGLKFMVYLQKENIIDESGMPKERFSAEFPKEGPSILRIQQVVRGDSAAYFCASSAALNTEAFFGQGTRLTVV.